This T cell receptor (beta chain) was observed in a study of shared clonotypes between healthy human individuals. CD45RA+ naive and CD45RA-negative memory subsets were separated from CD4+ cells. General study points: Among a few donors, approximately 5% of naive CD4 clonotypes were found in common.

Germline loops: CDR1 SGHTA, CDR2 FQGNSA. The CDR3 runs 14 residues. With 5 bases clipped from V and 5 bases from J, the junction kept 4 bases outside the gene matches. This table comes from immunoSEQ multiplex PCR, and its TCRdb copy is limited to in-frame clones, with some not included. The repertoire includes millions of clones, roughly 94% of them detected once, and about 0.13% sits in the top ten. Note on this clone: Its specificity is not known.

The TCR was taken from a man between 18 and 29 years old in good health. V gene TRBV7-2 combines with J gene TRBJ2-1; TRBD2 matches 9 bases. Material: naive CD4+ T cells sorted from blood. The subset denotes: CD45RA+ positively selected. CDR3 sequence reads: CASSPLAGHNEQFF. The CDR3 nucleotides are TGTGCCAGCAGCCCCCTAGCGGGGCACAATGAGCAGTTCTTC.